What follows are 21 T cell receptor beta chains derived from one specimen sequenced in a study of PD-1 blockade in classical Hodgkin lymphoma. Clones were read by immunoSEQ multiplex PCR, and TCRdb kept only the in-frame ones, dropping some. The table includes 5,500 to 9,000 clones, roughly three quarters detected once. Each of the patients experienced relapse following autologous stem cell transplantation, and their brentuximab vedotin exposure differed. The sequenced sample was peripheral blood mononuclear cells (PBMCs), obtained before the second cycle of nivolumab. These receptors were obtained from a human donor with classical Hodgkin lymphoma.

The V gene is TRBV20-1, the J gene TRBJ2-1; D remains unclear. This CDR3 is built from 11 residues. Germline V gene lookup returns CDR1 DFQATT and CDR2 SNEGSKA (reference sequence). Deletions cut 0 bases from V and 10 bases from J, with 7 bases between. The CDR3 DNA follows: TGCAGTGCTAGAGATCGGGTGGAGCAGTTCTTC. Translating it yields CSARDRVEQFF.

The J gene is TRBJ1-2, the V gene TRBV28; 9 bases line up with TRBD1. The CDR3 sequence is 15 residues long. Germline V gene data show CDR1 as MDHEN and CDR2 as SYDVKM. The J segment lost 5 bases and the V segment lost 1 base, leaving 5 bases of the junction unmatched. As DNA, the CDR3 is TGTGCCAGCAGTTTATTTTTGGGGACAGGGTATGGCTACACCTTC. Translation gives CASSLFLGTGYGYTF.

The V and J genes are TRBV6-5 and TRBJ2-7, with D unresolved. Germline lookup yields CDR1 MNHEY and CDR2 SVGAGI. With 6 bases removed from V and 5 bases from J, the gap between germline ends came to 17 bases. The CDR3 length is 14 residues. CDR3 region: CASSPTFLTHEQYF. The CDR3 region has the DNA TGTGCCAGCAGCCCGACATTCCTTACCCACGAGCAGTACTTC.

This clone has just a few counts. The V and J genes are TRBV4-3 and TRBJ2-5; 7 nucleotides align to TRBD1. The germline CDR1 and CDR2 sequences are LGHNA and YSLEER. Trimming at V came to 0 bases and at J to 5 bases, leaving 3 bases not matched to a gene. The CDR3 consists of 14 residues. The CDR3 nucleotides are TGCGCCAGCAGCCAAGATACAGGGGTTGAGACCCAGTACTTC. Amino acid sequence: CASSQDTGVETQYF.

The V and J genes are TRBV5-1 and TRBJ1-1; no clear D. Germline V CDR1 and CDR2: SGHRS, YFSETQ. Trimming took 0 bases from V and 0 from J, leaving 9 bases between them. This CDR3 region has 15 residues. This CDR3 reads CASSLERTVNTEAFF. The CDR3 nucleotides read TGCGCCAGCAGCTTGGAGCGGACGGTGAACACTGAAGCTTTCTTT.

The rearrangement joins TRBV28 to TRBJ2-2; the match to TRBD2 covers 13 bases. V shed 6 bases and J 3 bases; nucleotides not matched to a gene: 10. The CDR3 length is 18 residues. Germline V gene sequence: CDR1 MDHEN, CDR2 SYDVKM. The CDR3 sequence is CASSLRLAGGIDTGELFF. The CDR3 DNA is TGTGCCAGCAGCCTCCGACTAGCGGGAGGAATTGACACCGGGGAGCTGTTTTTT.

This chain connects TRBV28 to TRBJ2-7; D is undetermined. The germline V gene has CDR1 MDHEN and CDR2 SYDVKM. Trimming took 3 bases from V and 0 from J, leaving 18 bases between them. The CDR3 is made up of 17 amino acids. This chain's CDR3 is CASSFSWAAHPSYEQYF. Written as DNA, the CDR3 is TGTGCCAGCAGTTTCTCTTGGGCAGCCCATCCCTCCTACGAGCAGTACTTC.

This chain joins TRBV29-1 and TRBJ1-2; D is uncertain. The V gene lost 6 bases and the J gene lost 4 bases, with 12 bases spanning the gap. CDR3 size: 12 residues. Germline-derived CDR1 and CDR2 are SQVTM and ANQGSEA. CDR3 protein: CSVVGHGYGYTF. CDR3 in DNA: TGCAGCGTGGTGGGCCACGGCTATGGCTACACCTTC. Combining the CDR3 with reference TRBV29-1 and TRBJ1-2 gives the whole variable domain SAVISQKPSRDICQRGTSLTIQCQVDSQVTMMFWYRQQPGQSLTLIATANQGSEATYESGFVIDKFPISRPNLTFSTLTVSNMSPEDSSIYLCSVVGHGYGYTFGSGTRLTVV.

The chain joins TRBV27 to TRBJ1-1; D is uncertain. Per germline, CDR1 MNHEY and CDR2 SMNVEV (reference sequence). The CDR3 runs 17 residues. Trimming stripped 3 bases from V and 6 bases from J, with 23 bases between. This CDR3 is CASSFEGASQGWAEAFF. The CDR3 DNA follows: TGTGCCAGCAGTTTTGAAGGCGCATCTCAAGGCTGGGCTGAAGCTTTCTTT.

The chain has TRBV28 and TRBJ2-1, with D possibly TRBD1 on 5 matching bases. The germline V gene has CDR1 MDHEN and CDR2 SYDVKM. Between the trimmed V and J ends, which lost 5 bases and 8 bases, there was a span of 13 bases. This CDR3 region has 13 residues. CDR3 in amino acids: CASSPRTRDEQFF. The CDR3 region has the DNA TGTGCCAGCAGTCCCCGGACAAGGGATGAGCAGTTCTTC.

V and J are TRBV6-1 and TRBJ1-6; D might be TRBD1 (5 bases). The CDR3 totals 19 residues. V lost 4 bases and J lost 7, with 26 bases in between. Germline-derived CDR1 and CDR2 are MNHNS and SASEGT. CDR3 in amino acids: CASSVSGRRSLKFNSPLHF. The DNA for the CDR3 is TGTGCCAGCAGTGTTTCGGGACGTCGAAGCCTGAAGTTCAATTCACCCCTCCACTTT.

The J gene is TRBJ1-1, the V gene TRBV7-9, with D hard to call. V gave up 1 base and J gave up 1 base, with 7 bases separating them. Germline loops: CDR1 SEHNR, CDR2 FQNEAQ (reference sequence). The CDR3 consists of 14 residues. In DNA, the CDR3 is TGTGCCAGCAGCTTAGGTTTTTCGAACACTGAAGCTTTCTTT. This translates into CASSLGFSNTEAFF.

The V call is TRBV6-1, the J call TRBJ1-4; no clear D gene. From germline, CDR1 is MNHNS and CDR2 SASEGT. V gave up 2 bases and J gave up 3 bases, with 19 bases separating them. This CDR3 is 18 amino acids long. CDR3 region: CASSESLTGLRANEKLFF. Written as DNA, the CDR3 is TGTGCCAGCAGTGAATCGCTAACCGGGCTTAGGGCTAATGAAAAACTGTTTTTT.

The sample holds one count of this clone. The chain has TRBV6-4 and TRBJ2-1, with 7 bases that match TRBD1. J lost 2 bases, V lost 3 bases, and 4 bases had no gene match. The CDR3 sequence is 15 residues long. Germline CDR1 and CDR2: MRHNA and SNTAGT. DNA for the CDR3: TGTGCCAGCAGTGAGGTGACAGGGCCCTACAATGAGCAGTTCTTC. This encodes CASSEVTGPYNEQFF.

The V call is TRBV11-2, the J call TRBJ1-2; TRBD1 matches 9 bases. This CDR3 spans 15 amino acids. Unmatched junction bases numbered 4, after V lost 5 bases and J lost 0 bases. The germline V gene has CDR1 SGHAT and CDR2 FQNNGV. The CDR3 spells CASSDRGEANYGYTF. In DNA form, the CDR3 reads TGTGCCAGCAGCGACAGGGGGGAAGCTAACTATGGCTACACCTTC.

The genes are TRBV28 and TRBJ2-1; TRBD2 matches 12 bases. The germline gives CDR1 MDHEN, CDR2 SYDVKM. This CDR3 region has 20 residues. J lost 0 bases, V lost 7 bases, and 16 bases had no gene match. The CDR3 DNA reads as TGTGCCAGCAAGCCCCCTGAGAGACTAGCGGGAGACCGCTCCTACAATGAGCAGTTCTTC. It specifies CASKPPERLAGDRSYNEQFF.

This clone was picked up a small number of times. This CDR3 reads CASSPTGHHTEAFF. CDR3 DNA: TGTGCCAGCAGCCCTACGGGACATCACACTGAAGCTTTCTTT. The chain links TRBV11-2 to TRBJ1-1; weak D call: TRBD1 (6 bases). CDR1 is SGHAT, CDR2 FQNNGV, per germline. This CDR3 has 14 residues. The germline V and J ends were trimmed by 5 bases and 3 bases, with 13 bases remaining between them. Filled out from reference TRBV11-2 and TRBJ1-1, the complete variable domain reads EAGVAQSPRYKIIEKRQSVAFWCNPISGHATLYWYQQILGQGPKLLIQFQNNGVVDDSQLPKDRFSAERLKGVDSTLKIQPAKLEDSAVYLCASSPTGHHTEAFFGQGTRLTVV.

The chain has TRBV4-2 and TRBJ2-2, with 7 bases identical to TRBD1. V dropped 3 bases and J dropped 6; count of bases not matched to a gene: 4. The CDR3 extends over 14 amino acids. CDR1 and CDR2 from the germline V gene are LGHNA and YNFKEQ. CDR3 sequence (DNA): TGTGCCAGCAGCCAGGCGACAGGGTCCGGGGAGCTGTTTTTT. It encodes CASSQATGSGELFF.

In this sample, this clone is medium-sized (0.01 to 0.1%). V gene TRBV18 combines with J gene TRBJ2-7, with D perhaps matching TRBD1 or TRBD2 (5 bases each). The CDR3 is 16 residues long. V lost 4 bases and J lost 0, with 16 bases in between. Germline V lookup: CDR1 KGHSH, CDR2 LQKENI. The CDR3 bases are TGTGCCAGCTCACAGGAATCCGGGACGGCCTCCTACGAGCAGTACTTC. This translates into CASSQESGTASYEQYF. The whole variable domain, remainder taken from reference TRBV18 and TRBJ2-7, is NAGVMQNPRHLVRRRGQEARLRCSPMKGHSHVYWYRQLPEEGLKFMVYLQKENIIDESGMPKERFSAEFPKEGPSILRIQQVVRGDSAAYFCASSQESGTASYEQYFGPGTRLTVT.

The V and J genes are TRBV18 and TRBJ2-5; D not resolved. Germline loops: CDR1 KGHSH, CDR2 LQKENI. The CDR3 sequence is 15 residues long. Deletions cut 0 bases from V and 2 bases from J, with 10 bases between. CDR3 protein: CASSPPSRVQETQYF. CDR3 sequence (DNA): TGTGCCAGCTCACCACCGTCCCGCGTTCAAGAGACCCAGTACTTC.

The V call is TRBV5-4, the J call TRBJ1-2; a weak D match, TRBD1 (5 bases). Per the germline V gene, CDR1 is SGHNT and CDR2 is YYREEE (reference sequence). The length of the CDR3 is 12 residues. Trimming stripped 4 bases from V and 4 bases from J, with 8 bases between. CDR3 DNA: TGTGCCAGCAGCATCGACAGCTATGGCTACACCTTC. Residues: CASSIDSYGYTF. The variable domain in full, with the rest retrieved from reference TRBV5-4 and TRBJ1-2, is ETGVTQSPTHLIKTRGQQVTLRCSSQSGHNTVSWYQQALGQGPQFIFQYYREEENGRGNFPPRFSGLQFPNYSSELNVNALELDDSALYLCASSIDSYGYTFGSGTRLTVV.